The clone carrying this TCR beta chain was found a few times. At least 3 on the Clinical Activity Score was recorded for ophthalmopathy patients, who also had NOSPECS grade at least 4 and duration under 3 months. Amplified regions were TCR beta CDR3 sequences from RNA transcripts. The TCR CDR3 was amplified in a first-round RT-PCR using the HTBI primer set. From the multiplex PCR reads, TCRdb called clonotypes with MiXCR, one entry per CDR3 protein. The sample has approximately 600,000 distinct CDR3 sequences, about 20% seen once. The data derive from a study of T cells in Graves' hyperthyroidism and ophthalmopathy. The CDR3 runs 14 residues. Trimming shortened V by 6 bases and J by 4 bases, and 15 bases separated the two germline ends.

Specimen: blood. The chain carries TRBV12-3 or TRBV12-4 and TRBJ1-1; D remains ambiguous. The clonotype was recovered from a young man with Graves' ophthalmopathy. The chain's CDR3 is CASSPRRGGTEAFF. For the CDR3, the DNA is TGTGCCAGCAGCCCGAGGCGGGGAGGCACTGAAGCTTTCTTT.